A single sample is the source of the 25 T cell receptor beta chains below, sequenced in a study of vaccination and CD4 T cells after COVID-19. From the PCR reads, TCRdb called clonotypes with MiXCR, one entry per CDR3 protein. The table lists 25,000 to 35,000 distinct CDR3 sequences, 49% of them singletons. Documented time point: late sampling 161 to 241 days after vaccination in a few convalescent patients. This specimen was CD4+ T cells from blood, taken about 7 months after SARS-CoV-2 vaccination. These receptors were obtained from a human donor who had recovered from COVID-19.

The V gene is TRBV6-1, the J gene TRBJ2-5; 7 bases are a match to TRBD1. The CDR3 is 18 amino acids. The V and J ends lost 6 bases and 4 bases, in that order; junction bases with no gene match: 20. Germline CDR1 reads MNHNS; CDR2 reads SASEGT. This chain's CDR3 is CASSAGIGGDSGGETQYF. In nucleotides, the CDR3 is TGTGCCAGCAGCGCCGGTATCGGTGGGGACAGCGGCGGAGAGACCCAGTACTTC.

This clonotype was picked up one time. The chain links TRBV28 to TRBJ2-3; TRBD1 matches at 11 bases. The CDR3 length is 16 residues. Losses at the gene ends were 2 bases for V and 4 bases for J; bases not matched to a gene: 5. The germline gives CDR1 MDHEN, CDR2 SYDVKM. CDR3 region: CASSLVGTGGPDTQYF. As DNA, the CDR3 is TGTGCCAGCAGTTTAGTAGGGACAGGGGGGCCAGATACGCAGTATTTT.

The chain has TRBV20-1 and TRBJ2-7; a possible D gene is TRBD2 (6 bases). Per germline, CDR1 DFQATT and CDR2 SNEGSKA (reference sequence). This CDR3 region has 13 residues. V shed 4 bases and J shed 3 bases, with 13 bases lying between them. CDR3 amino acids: CSAIVGSGYEQYF. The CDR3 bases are TGCAGTGCTATAGTGGGTAGCGGCTACGAGCAGTACTTC.

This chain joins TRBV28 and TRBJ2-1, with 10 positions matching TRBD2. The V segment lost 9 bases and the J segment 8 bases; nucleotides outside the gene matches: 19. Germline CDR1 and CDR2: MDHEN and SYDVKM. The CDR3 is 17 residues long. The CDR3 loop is CASYDRGASGSYDEQFF. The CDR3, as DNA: TGTGCCAGTTATGATCGCGGGGCTAGCGGGAGTTATGATGAGCAGTTCTTC.

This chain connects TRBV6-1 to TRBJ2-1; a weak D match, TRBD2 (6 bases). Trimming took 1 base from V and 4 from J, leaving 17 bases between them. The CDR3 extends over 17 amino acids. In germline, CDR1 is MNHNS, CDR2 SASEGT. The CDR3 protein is CASSEDWGVPRYNEQFF. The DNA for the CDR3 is TGTGCCAGCAGTGAAGATTGGGGGGTCCCGAGGTACAATGAGCAGTTCTTC.

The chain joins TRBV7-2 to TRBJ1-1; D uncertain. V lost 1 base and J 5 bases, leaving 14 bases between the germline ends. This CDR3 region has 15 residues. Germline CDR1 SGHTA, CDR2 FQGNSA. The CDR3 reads CASSLVPVGSTEAFF. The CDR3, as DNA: TGTGCCAGCAGCTTAGTCCCCGTGGGGAGTACTGAAGCTTTCTTT. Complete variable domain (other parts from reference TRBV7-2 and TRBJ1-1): GAGVSQSPSNKVTEKGKDVELRCDPISGHTALYWYRQSLGQGLEFLIYFQGNSAPDKSGLPSDRFSAERTGGSVSTLTIQRTQQEDSAVYLCASSLVPVGSTEAFFGQGTRLTVV.

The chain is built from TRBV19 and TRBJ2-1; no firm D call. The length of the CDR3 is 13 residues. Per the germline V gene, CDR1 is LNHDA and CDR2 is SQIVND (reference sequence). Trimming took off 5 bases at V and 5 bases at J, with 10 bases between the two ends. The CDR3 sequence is CASSLSRHNEQFF. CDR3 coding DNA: TGTGCCAGTAGTCTGAGCCGTCACAATGAGCAGTTCTTC.

CDR3 loop: CASRAGRVGEQYF. CDR3 sequence (DNA): TGTGCCAGCAGAGCGGGAAGAGTGGGCGAGCAGTACTTC. V usage is TRBV2 and J usage is TRBJ2-1, with 7 bases fitting TRBD2. The assigned J gene may be wrong: the sequence end matches TRBJ2-7 better. The CDR3 covers 13 residues. Germline CDR1 is SNHLY and CDR2 is FYNNEI.

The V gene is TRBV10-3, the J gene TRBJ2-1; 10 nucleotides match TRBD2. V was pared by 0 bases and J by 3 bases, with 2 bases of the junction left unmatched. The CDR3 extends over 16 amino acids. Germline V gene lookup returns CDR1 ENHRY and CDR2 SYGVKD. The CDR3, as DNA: TGTGCCATCAGTGAGTCGATAGCGGGGGGCTACAATGAGCAGTTCTTC. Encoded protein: CAISESIAGGYNEQFF.

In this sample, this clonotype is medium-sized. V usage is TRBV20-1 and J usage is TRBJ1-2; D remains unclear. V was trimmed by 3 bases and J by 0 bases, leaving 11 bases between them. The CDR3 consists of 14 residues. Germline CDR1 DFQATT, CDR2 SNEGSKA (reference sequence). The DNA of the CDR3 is TGCAGTGCTAGGCGAAGGGCAGCTAACTATGGCTACACCTTC. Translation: CSARRRAANYGYTF.

The CDR3 sequence is CASSIGQVWVNTEAFF. The CDR3 DNA reads TGTGCCAGTAGTATAGGGCAGGTATGGGTGAACACTGAAGCTTTCTTT. This chain joins TRBV19 and TRBJ1-1; D gene ambiguous. The CDR3 length is 16 residues. Germline V CDR1 and CDR2: LNHDA, SQIVND (reference sequence). The germline V and J ends were trimmed by 1 base and 0 bases, with 12 bases remaining between them. Supplemented by reference TRBV19 and TRBJ1-1, the full variable domain reads DGGITQSPKYLFRKEGQNVTLSCEQNLNHDAMYWYRQDPGQGLRLIYYSQIVNDFQKGDIAEGYSVSREKKESFPLTVTSAQKNPTAFYLCASSIGQVWVNTEAFFGQGTRLTVV.

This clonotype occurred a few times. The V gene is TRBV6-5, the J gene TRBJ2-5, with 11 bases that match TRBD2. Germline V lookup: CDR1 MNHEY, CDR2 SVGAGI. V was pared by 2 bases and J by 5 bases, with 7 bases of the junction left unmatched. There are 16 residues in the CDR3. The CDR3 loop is CASSYGTSGSDETQYF. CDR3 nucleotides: TGTGCCAGCAGTTACGGCACTAGCGGGAGTGACGAGACCCAGTACTTC.

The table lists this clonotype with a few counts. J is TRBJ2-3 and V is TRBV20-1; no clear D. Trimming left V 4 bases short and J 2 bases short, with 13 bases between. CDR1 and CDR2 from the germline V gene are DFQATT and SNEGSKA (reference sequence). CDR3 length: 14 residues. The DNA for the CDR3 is TGCAGTGCTACCACCGATTTTAACACAGATACGCAGTATTTT. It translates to CSATTDFNTDTQYF.

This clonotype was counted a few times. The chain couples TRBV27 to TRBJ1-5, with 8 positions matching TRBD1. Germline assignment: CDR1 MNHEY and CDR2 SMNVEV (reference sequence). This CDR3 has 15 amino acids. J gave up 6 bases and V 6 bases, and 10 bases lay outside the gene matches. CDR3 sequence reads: CASSPGQGFIQPQHF. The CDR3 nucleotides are TGTGCCAGCAGCCCCGGACAGGGTTTTATTCAGCCCCAGCATTTT.

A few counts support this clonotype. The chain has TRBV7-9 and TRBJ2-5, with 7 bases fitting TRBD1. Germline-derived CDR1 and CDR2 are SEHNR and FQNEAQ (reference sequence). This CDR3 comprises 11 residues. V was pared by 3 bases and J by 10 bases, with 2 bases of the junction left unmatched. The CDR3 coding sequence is TGTGCCAGCAGCTTTCAGGGGGACCAGTACTTC. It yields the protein CASSFQGDQYF.

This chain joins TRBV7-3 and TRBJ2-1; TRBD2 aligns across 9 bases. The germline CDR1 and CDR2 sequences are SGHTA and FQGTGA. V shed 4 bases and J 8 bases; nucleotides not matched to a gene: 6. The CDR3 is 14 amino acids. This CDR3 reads CASSSGLARDEQFF. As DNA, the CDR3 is TGTGCCAGCAGCTCTGGACTAGCGAGGGATGAGCAGTTCTTC.

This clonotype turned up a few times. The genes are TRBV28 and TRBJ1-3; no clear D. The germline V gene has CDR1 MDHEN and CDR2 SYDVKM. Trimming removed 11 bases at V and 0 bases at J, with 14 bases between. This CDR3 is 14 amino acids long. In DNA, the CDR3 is TGTGCCTCCCACGCGGGGATCTCTGGAAACACCATATATTTT. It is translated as CASHAGISGNTIYF. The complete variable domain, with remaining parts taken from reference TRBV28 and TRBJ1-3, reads DVKVTQSSRYLVKRTGEKVFLECVQDMDHENMFWYRQDPGLGLRLIYFSYDVKMKEKGDIPEGYSVSREKKERFSLILESASTNQTSMYLCASHAGISGNTIYFGEGSWLTVV.

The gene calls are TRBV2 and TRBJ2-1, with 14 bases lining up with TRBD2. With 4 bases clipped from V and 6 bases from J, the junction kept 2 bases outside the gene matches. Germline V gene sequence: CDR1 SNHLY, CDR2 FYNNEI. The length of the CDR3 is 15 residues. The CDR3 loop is CASSGGTSGSNEQFF. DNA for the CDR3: TGTGCCAGCAGTGGGGGGACTAGCGGGAGCAATGAGCAGTTCTTC.

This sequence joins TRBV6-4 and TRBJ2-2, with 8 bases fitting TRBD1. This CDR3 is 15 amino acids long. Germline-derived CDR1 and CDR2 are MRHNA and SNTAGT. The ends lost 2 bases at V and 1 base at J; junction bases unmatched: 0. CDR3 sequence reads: CASSDGTGNTGELFF. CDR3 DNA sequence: TGTGCCAGCAGTGACGGGACAGGGAACACCGGGGAGCTGTTTTTT.

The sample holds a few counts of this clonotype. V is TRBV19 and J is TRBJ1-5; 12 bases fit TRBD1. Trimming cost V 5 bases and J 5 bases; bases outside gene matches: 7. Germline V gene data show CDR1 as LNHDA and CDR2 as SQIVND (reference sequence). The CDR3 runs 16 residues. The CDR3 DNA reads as TGTGCCAGTAGTTATCCGGGACAGGGGGCTCATCAGCCCCAGCATTTT. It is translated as CASSYPGQGAHQPQHF.

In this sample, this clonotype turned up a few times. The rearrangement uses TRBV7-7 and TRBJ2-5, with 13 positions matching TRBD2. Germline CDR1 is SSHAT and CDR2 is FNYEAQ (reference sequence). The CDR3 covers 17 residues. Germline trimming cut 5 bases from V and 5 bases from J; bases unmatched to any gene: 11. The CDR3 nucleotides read TGTGCCAGCAGCACCACTAGCGGGAGGGAGTTTGTGGAGACCCAGTACTTC. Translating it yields CASSTTSGREFVETQYF.

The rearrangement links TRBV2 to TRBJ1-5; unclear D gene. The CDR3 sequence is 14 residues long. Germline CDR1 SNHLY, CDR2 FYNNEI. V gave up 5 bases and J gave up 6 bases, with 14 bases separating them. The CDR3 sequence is CASSTRPTGQPQHF. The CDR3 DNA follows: TGTGCCAGCAGTACCCGACCGACCGGTCAGCCCCAGCATTTT.

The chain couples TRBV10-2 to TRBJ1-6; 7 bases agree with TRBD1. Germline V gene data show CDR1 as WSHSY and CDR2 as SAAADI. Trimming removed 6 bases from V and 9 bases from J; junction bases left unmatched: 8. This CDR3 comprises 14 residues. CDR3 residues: CASRKQGMASPLHF. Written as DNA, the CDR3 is TGCGCCAGCAGGAAACAGGGGATGGCTTCACCCCTCCACTTT.

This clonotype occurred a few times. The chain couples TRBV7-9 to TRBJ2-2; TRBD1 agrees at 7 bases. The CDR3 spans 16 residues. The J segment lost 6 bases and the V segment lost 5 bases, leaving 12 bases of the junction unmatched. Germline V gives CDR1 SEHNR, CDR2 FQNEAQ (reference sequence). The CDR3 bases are TGTGCCAGCAGCGACGCCGGCAGGGGGTCACCCGGGGAGCTGTTTTTT. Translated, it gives CASSDAGRGSPGELFF.

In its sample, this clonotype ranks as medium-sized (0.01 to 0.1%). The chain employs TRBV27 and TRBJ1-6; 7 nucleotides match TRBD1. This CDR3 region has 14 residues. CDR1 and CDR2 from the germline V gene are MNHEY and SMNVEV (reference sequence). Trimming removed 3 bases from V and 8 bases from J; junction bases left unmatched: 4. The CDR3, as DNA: TGTGCCAGCAGTTTCCGACAGGGAGATTCACCCCTCCACTTT. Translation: CASSFRQGDSPLHF.